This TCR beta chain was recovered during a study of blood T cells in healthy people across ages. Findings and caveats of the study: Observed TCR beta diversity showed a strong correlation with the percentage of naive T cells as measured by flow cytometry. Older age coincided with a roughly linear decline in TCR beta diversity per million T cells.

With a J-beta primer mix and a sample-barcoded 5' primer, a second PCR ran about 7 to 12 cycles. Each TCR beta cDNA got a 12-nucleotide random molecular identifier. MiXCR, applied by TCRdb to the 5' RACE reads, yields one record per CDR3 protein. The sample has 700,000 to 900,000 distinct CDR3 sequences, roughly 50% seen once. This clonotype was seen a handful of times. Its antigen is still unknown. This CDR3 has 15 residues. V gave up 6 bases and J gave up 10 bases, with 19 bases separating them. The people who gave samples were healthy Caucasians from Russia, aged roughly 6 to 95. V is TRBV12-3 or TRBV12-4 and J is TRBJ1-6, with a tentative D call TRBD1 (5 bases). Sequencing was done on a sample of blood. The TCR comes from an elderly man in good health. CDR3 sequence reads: CASSFRGVSGSPLHF. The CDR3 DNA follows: TGTGCCAGCAGCTTCCGAGGGGTCTCAGGGTCACCCCTCCACTTT.